The T cell receptor (beta chain) described here comes from a study of radiotherapy plus CTLA-4 blockade in lung cancer. Study conclusions and caveats: Subsequent to radiotherapy plus ipilimumab, tumor-derived TCR clones underwent expansion in blood.

This table comes from immunoSEQ multiplex PCR, and its TCRdb copy is limited to in-frame clones, with some not included. The sample includes about 110,000 clones, 85% to 90% of them seen just once. CTLA-4 blockade with ipilimumab, together with focal radiation, was given to patients with chemo-refractory metastatic non-small-cell lung cancer. As for this clone: The antigen is unknown.

This CDR3 contains 15 residues. Losses at the gene ends were 0 bases for V and 4 bases for J; bases not matched to a gene: 4. Germline values: CDR1 SGHRS, CDR2 YFSETQ. The chain couples TRBV5-1 to TRBJ2-5; TRBD2 agrees at 9 bases. Sequencing used peripheral blood, obtained from a patient treated with radiotherapy plus ipilimumab. The TCR originated in a human donor with non-small cell lung cancer that progressed on radiotherapy plus ipilimumab. Some clones in this sample may be carry-over from other donors' samples. CDR3 bases: TGCGCCAGCAGCTTGGTCGGGACTAGCATAGAGACCCAGTACTTC. It translates to CASSLVGTSIETQYF.